This entry features one T cell receptor (beta chain) sequence. Sequenced by immunoSEQ multiplex PCR; TCRdb stores in-frame clones only, minus some. The sample yields around 130,000 clones, 75% to 85% seen once. These data come from a study of blood T cell repertoires in COVID-19. The CDR3 has 16 amino acids. Germline V gene lookup returns CDR1 LNHDA and CDR2 SQIVND (reference sequence). Germline trimming cut 5 bases from V and 0 bases from J; bases unmatched to any gene: 9. This chain uses TRBV19 with TRBJ1-1, with 7 bases aligning to TRBD1. This clonotype originated in a man aged 45-60 years with acute or convalescent COVID-19. Sequenced: peripheral blood. The CDR3 nucleotides read TGTGCCAGTAGTGCCGAAGACAGGGAACTGAACACTGAAGCTTTCTTT. This codes for CASSAEDRELNTEAFF.